This T cell receptor beta chain appears in the sequencing data of a study of naive CD8 T cells in extremely preterm neonates. For this clone: What it binds is not known.

V was pared by 5 bases and J by 0 bases, with 11 bases between. The CDR3 totals 15 residues. Germline V CDR1 and CDR2: MRHNA, SNTAGT. Whole-study results and caveats: Preterm neonate repertoires were significantly less rich by iChao1 than others.

Only in-frame clones appear in the TCRdb table, and some are missing; sequencing was by immunoSEQ multiplex PCR. Found here are 5,000 to 6,500 clones, 95% to 97% of them singletons; the top ten hold roughly 0.36%. The chain is built from TRBV6-4 and TRBJ2-1; D uncertain. This TCR was sampled from a human donor in good health. The sample taken for sequencing was naive CD8+ T cells from blood. CDR3 in DNA: TGTGCCAGCAGTCGAGACACCGTCTCCTACAATGAGCAGTTCTTC. It specifies CASSRDTVSYNEQFF.